The rows below give T cell receptor beta chains drawn from one sample of a study of cytomegalovirus exposure and HLA in healthy donors. Only in-frame clones appear in the TCRdb table, and some are missing; sequencing was by immunoSEQ multiplex PCR. Of 150,000 to 200,000 clones listed, around 82% are singletons. Material: PBMCs. These receptors originate from a woman aged 45-60 years in good health and CMV-seropositive. Each CDR3 is given without its conserved first and last residue.

V gene: TRBV4-2; CDR3 protein: ASSQAGTNYEQY
V gene: TRBV11-2; CDR3 protein: ASSRLRNTGELF
V gene: TRBV5-1; CDR3 protein: ASSFGGGITGTDTQY
V gene: TRBV19; CDR3 protein: ASSIVGGGQNSPLH
V gene: TRBV2; CDR3 protein: ASTRSDSFGEQY
V gene: TRBV7-3; CDR3 protein: ASSPQRRGPYSNQPQH
V gene: TRBV6-1; CDR3 protein: ASSLHNSPLH
V gene: TRBV7-9; CDR3 protein: ASSLVETGLYEQY
V gene: TRBV18; CDR3 protein: ASSPPRGSGVYEQY
V gene: TRBV4-1; CDR3 protein: ASSQATSGATYTQY
V gene: TRBV11-2; CDR3 protein: ASSLGGGGAWETQY
V gene: TRBV29-1; CDR3 protein: SVAMVYNEQF
V gene: TRBV20-1; CDR3 protein: SAGTGFGYT
V gene: TRBV6-1; CDR3 protein: ASCPGTGTDTQY
V gene: TRBV9; CDR3 protein: ASSVEGQGGILAKNIQY
V gene: TRBV9; CDR3 protein: ASSYSGGLETQY
V gene: TRBV2; CDR3 protein: ASSPAKAAGYT
V gene: TRBV27; CDR3 protein: ASRAQGGNEQY
V gene: TRBV6-5; CDR3 protein: ASSEITRDYGYT
V gene: TRBV5-1; CDR3 protein: ASSATGDPQPQH
V gene: TRBV6-1; CDR3 protein: ASSEPAGGQASEQY
V gene: TRBV7-8; CDR3 protein: ASSHSGGANTGELF
V gene: TRBV6-1; CDR3 protein: ASIIQNAGGNKY
V gene: TRBV18; CDR3 protein: ASSAGTANYGYT
V gene: TRBV5-6; CDR3 protein: ASSLTALGTLRNEKLF
V gene: TRBV28; CDR3 protein: ASSLGGWGVQGSSNQPQH
V gene: TRBV6-4; CDR3 protein: ASSVTSGGTDTQY
V gene: TRBV19; CDR3 protein: ASSKDRIYGYT
V gene: TRBV19; CDR3 protein: ASSTSGGRSYNEQF
V gene: TRBV5-1; CDR3 protein: ASSRSDFTDTQY
V gene: TRBV27; CDR3 protein: ASSLSARTEAF
V gene: TRBV11-3; CDR3 protein: ASSSGQGGGGAF